The next 29 T cell receptor beta chains were all read from a single sample in a study of blood T cell repertoires in COVID-19. The method was immunoSEQ multiplex PCR; TCRdb's version includes in-frame clones alone and lacks a portion of them. The table has fewer than 35,000 clones, approximately 80% seen once. Sequenced input: peripheral blood. The receptors were sampled from a human donor in a cohort sampled during active COVID-19.

The V call is TRBV28, the J call TRBJ2-4, with TRBD1 matching over 9 bases. From germline, CDR1 is MDHEN and CDR2 SYDVKM. V shed 5 bases and J 4 bases; nucleotides not matched to a gene: 6. The CDR3 has 15 amino acids. CDR3 in DNA: TGTGCCAGCAGTACAACCGGGACAGGGAAAAACATTCAGTACTTC. Translating gives CASSTTGTGKNIQYF.

This clone was seen once. The gene calls are TRBV28 and TRBJ2-3, with 9 bases that match TRBD2. The CDR3 runs to 15 residues. The V gene end was trimmed by 5 bases and the J gene end by 7 bases; junction bases not matched to a gene: 10. Germline CDR1 and CDR2: MDHEN and SYDVKM. The CDR3 bases are TGTGCCAGCAGTACACATAGCGGGGGTTTGTATACGCAGTATTTT. Its translation: CASSTHSGGLYTQYF.

The gene calls are TRBV6-2 or TRBV6-3 and TRBJ2-5; D may be TRBD1 (6 bases). Between the trimmed V and J ends, which lost 5 bases and 4 bases, there was a span of 14 bases. The CDR3 is 14 residues long. Germline loops: CDR1 MNHEY, CDR2 SVGEGT. Here the CDR3 reads CASSVSRGGETQYF. The CDR3, as DNA: TGTGCCAGCAGTGTCTCTCGAGGGGGAGAGACCCAGTACTTC.

The V gene is TRBV4-1, the J gene TRBJ2-7, with TRBD2 identical over 7 bases. CDR1 is MGHRA and CDR2 is YSYEKL in the germline V gene. The V segment lost 0 bases and the J segment 1 base; nucleotides outside the gene matches: 0. The CDR3 has 14 amino acids. CDR3 nucleotides: TGCGCCAGCAGCCAAGAGGGACTATCCTACGAGCAGTACTTC. This gives the protein CASSQEGLSYEQYF.

V and J are TRBV14 and TRBJ1-1; a possible D gene is TRBD1 (5 bases). Trimming cost V 4 bases and J 3 bases, with 15 bases left between them. The germline V gene encodes CDR1 SGHDN and CDR2 FVKESK. This CDR3 comprises 15 residues. The CDR3 region has the DNA TGTGCCAGCAGCCCCTTGGGTAGGGGTGACACTGAAGCTTTCTTT. It is translated as CASSPLGRGDTEAFF. The entire variable domain, with the rest obtained from reference TRBV14 and TRBJ1-1, is as follows: EAGVTQFPSHSVIEKGQTVTLRCDPISGHDNLYWYRRVMGKEIKFLLHFVKESKQDESGMPNNRFLAERTGGTYSTLKVQPAELEDSGVYFCASSPLGRGDTEAFFGQGTRLTVV.

The chain uses TRBV7-9 and TRBJ2-7, with D perhaps matching TRBD2 (6 bases). Between the trimmed V and J ends, which lost 6 bases and 2 bases, there was a span of 17 bases. Germline loops: CDR1 SEHNR, CDR2 FQNEAQ (reference sequence). This CDR3 region has 15 residues. Here the CDR3 reads CASRAPRPGAYEQYF. Written as DNA, the CDR3 is TGTGCCAGCAGGGCCCCCCGCCCGGGGGCCTACGAGCAGTACTTC.

V is TRBV19 and J is TRBJ2-3, with D tentatively TRBD2 (6 bases). This CDR3 has 14 amino acids. V was clipped by 5 bases and J by 6 bases, with 15 bases between them. The V gene's germline CDR1 is LNHDA and CDR2 SQIVND (reference sequence). The CDR3 bases are TGTGCCAGTAGTTTAACCCCGGGGAGGGATACGCAGTATTTT. This sequence encodes CASSLTPGRDTQYF.

The V and J genes are TRBV6-2 or TRBV6-3 and TRBJ1-2; TRBD1 might be the D (6 bases). Germline V CDR1 and CDR2: MNHEY, SVGEGT. The CDR3 sequence is 12 residues long. V was shortened by 7 bases and J by 8 bases, with 14 bases between the two germline ends. This CDR3 is CASTPGAPGYTF. CDR3 DNA sequence: TGTGCCAGCACCCCGGGGGCGCCCGGCTACACCTTC.

The genes are TRBV19 and TRBJ1-5, with D hard to call. With 5 bases removed from V and 6 bases from J, the gap between germline ends came to 17 bases. The germline V gene encodes CDR1 LNHDA and CDR2 SQIVND (reference sequence). The CDR3 covers 15 residues. For the CDR3, the DNA is TGTGCCAGTAGTCTGCTGTGGGCCTCCATTCAGCCCCAGCATTTT. Amino acids: CASSLLWASIQPQHF.

V gene TRBV27 combines with J gene TRBJ2-3; the match to TRBD2 covers 11 bases. The CDR3 is made up of 15 amino acids. Germline V gives CDR1 MNHEY, CDR2 SMNVEV (reference sequence). The V segment lost 10 bases and the J segment 1 base; nucleotides outside the gene matches: 7. The CDR3: CATTGLAAGTDTQYF. CDR3 DNA sequence: TGTGCCACTACGGGACTAGCGGCCGGCACAGATACGCAGTATTTT.

V gene TRBV18 combines with J gene TRBJ1-2, with a weak D call TRBD1 (6 bases). Germline V lookup: CDR1 KGHSH, CDR2 LQKENI. The CDR3 runs to 14 residues. Trimming pared 5 bases from V and 3 bases from J, leaving 13 bases between. The CDR3 sequence: CASSTNRADYGYTF. In DNA form, the CDR3 reads TGTGCCAGCTCAACCAACAGGGCGGACTATGGCTACACCTTC. Together with reference TRBV18 and TRBJ1-2, the CDR3 gives the full variable domain: NAGVMQNPRHLVRRRGQEARLRCSPMKGHSHVYWYRQLPEEGLKFMVYLQKENIIDESGMPKERFSAEFPKEGPSILRIQQVVRGDSAAYFCASSTNRADYGYTFGSGTRLTVV.

The CDR3 DNA follows: TGTGCCAGCAGCCTGGGACAGGCTGACCACAACACCTTC. Amino acid sequence: CASSLGQADHNTF. V gene TRBV7-9 combines with J gene TRBJ1-2; 8 positions agree with TRBD1. V gave up 5 bases and J gave up 12 bases; unmatched junction bases: 11. The CDR3 is 13 amino acids. Per the germline V gene, CDR1 is SEHNR and CDR2 is FQNEAQ (reference sequence).

The V call is TRBV5-6, the J call TRBJ2-4; 7 bases are shared with TRBD2. The CDR3 contains 15 residues. Trimming at V came to 3 bases and at J to 6 bases, leaving 9 bases not matched to a gene. In germline, CDR1 is SGHDT, CDR2 YYEEEE. In nucleotides, the CDR3 is TGTGCCAGCAGCTCCGGGACTATTGTGCCAAACATTCAGTACTTC. The encoded protein is CASSSGTIVPNIQYF.

The chain recombines TRBV21-1 with TRBJ1-1. TRBV21-1 is termed a pseudogene. CDR3 length: 13 residues. DNA for the CDR3: TGTGCCAGCAGCCCCCGTGAGGGTACTGAAGCTTTCTTT. This encodes CASSPREGTEAFF.

The chain carries TRBV29-1 and TRBJ2-3; 8 bases agree with TRBD2. Per the germline V gene, CDR1 is SQVTM and CDR2 is ANQGSEA. Unmatched junction bases numbered 5, after V lost 5 bases and J lost 4 bases. CDR3 length equals 13 residues. As DNA, the CDR3 is TGCAGCGTTTTATCGGGACTAGCAGATACGCAGTATTTT. Its protein is CSVLSGLADTQYF.

In DNA form, the CDR3 reads TGTGCCAGCAGCTCCGGGGGGGGTGGTTACGAGCAGTACTTC. Protein: CASSSGGGGYEQYF. This chain links TRBV11-3 with TRBJ2-7; 8 nucleotides match TRBD2. V lost 4 bases to trimming and J lost 4 bases; unmatched junction nucleotides: 6. The CDR3 length is 14 residues. The V gene's germline CDR1 is SGHNT and CDR2 YENEEA.

The chain employs TRBV25-1 and TRBJ1-4; maybe TRBD1 (6 bases). The CDR3 contains 13 residues. The ends were cut back, 2 bases at V and 10 bases at J, with 11 bases in the middle. The germline CDR1 and CDR2 sequences are MGHDK and SYGVNS. CDR3 sequence (DNA): TGTGCCAGCAGTGAACAGGGGCTGGGAAAACTGTTTTTT. The encoded protein is CASSEQGLGKLFF.

The chain employs TRBV19 and TRBJ1-5; TRBD1 matches 7 bases. The CDR3 loop spans 14 amino acids. CDR1 and CDR2 from the germline V gene are LNHDA and SQIVND (reference sequence). V lost 3 bases and J lost 5; bases outside the gene matches: 4. Here the CDR3 reads CASSIQQGYQPQHF. As DNA, the CDR3 is TGTGCCAGTAGTATTCAACAGGGGTATCAGCCCCAGCATTTT. The full variable domain, rest sourced from reference TRBV19 and TRBJ1-5, is DGGITQSPKYLFRKEGQNVTLSCEQNLNHDAMYWYRQDPGQGLRLIYYSQIVNDFQKGDIAEGYSVSREKKESFPLTVTSAQKNPTAFYLCASSIQQGYQPQHFGDGTRLSIL.

The gene calls are TRBV11-2 and TRBJ2-2, with D hard to call. Deletions cut 1 base from V and 5 bases from J, with 11 bases between. Per germline, CDR1 SGHAT and CDR2 FQNNGV. CDR3 size: 15 residues. Written as DNA, the CDR3 is TGTGCCAGCAGCTTAGTCCAGGCTCGAACCGGGGAGCTGTTTTTT. It translates to CASSLVQARTGELFF.

The chain recombines TRBV6-4 with TRBJ2-2; 10 nucleotides align to TRBD2. Germline loops: CDR1 MRHNA, CDR2 SNTAGT. V dropped 8 bases and J dropped 5; count of bases not matched to a gene: 5. The CDR3 covers 14 residues. CDR3 nucleotide sequence: TGTGCCAGCCGGCTAGCGGGGGATACCGGGGAGCTGTTTTTT. This encodes CASRLAGDTGELFF.

This clone is a singleton in its sample. The chain links TRBV7-9 to TRBJ1-4; D is uncertain. Per germline, CDR1 SEHNR and CDR2 FQNEAQ (reference sequence). Trimming removed 4 bases from V and 0 bases from J, with 12 bases in between. This CDR3 region has 16 residues. CDR3 residues: CASSSQVGATNEKLFF. In DNA form, the CDR3 reads TGTGCCAGCAGCTCCCAGGTGGGCGCAACTAATGAAAAACTGTTTTTT.

V usage is TRBV6-1 and J usage is TRBJ2-4; a weak D match, TRBD1 (6 bases). The CDR3 length is 13 residues. Trimming removed 3 bases from V and 7 bases from J, with 10 bases in between. Per germline, CDR1 MNHNS and CDR2 SASEGT. CDR3 DNA sequence: TGTGCCAGCAGTGAGATAACAGGGAACATTCAGTACTTC. Translated: CASSEITGNIQYF.

The V and J genes are TRBV19 and TRBJ1-4; D uncertain. Per germline, CDR1 LNHDA and CDR2 SQIVND (reference sequence). V gave up 8 bases and J gave up 7 bases, with 17 bases separating them. This CDR3 contains 14 residues. This chain's CDR3 is CASVGGGLSEKLFF. CDR3 nucleotides: TGTGCCAGTGTAGGCGGAGGTTTATCTGAAAAACTGTTTTTT.

This clone was observed a single time. The chain is built from TRBV7-2 and TRBJ2-5; 7 positions agree with TRBD1. V shed 5 bases and J 1 base; nucleotides not matched to a gene: 4. The germline CDR1 and CDR2 sequences are SGHTA and FQGNSA. CDR3 length: 14 amino acids. CDR3 sequence reads: CASSPGTVQETQYF. CDR3 coding DNA: TGTGCCAGCAGCCCTGGGACAGTCCAAGAGACCCAGTACTTC.

The J gene is TRBJ2-3, the V gene TRBV25-1, with 9 bases identical to TRBD2. The junction had 6 bases not matched to a gene; V was cut back by 3 bases and J by 11 bases. CDR1 is MGHDK and CDR2 is SYGVNS in the germline V gene. The CDR3 contains 13 residues. The CDR3 nucleotides read TGTGCCAGCAGTGATCCGGGACTAGCCGAGCAGTATTTT. Protein sequence: CASSDPGLAEQYF.

J is TRBJ2-3 and V is TRBV3-1 (or the pseudogene TRBV3-2); 9 nucleotides agree with TRBD2. CDR1 is LGHDT, CDR2 YNNKEL, per germline (reference sequence). V gave up 2 bases and J gave up 9 bases; unmatched junction bases: 12. This CDR3 is built from 16 residues. DNA of the CDR3: TGTGCCAGCAGCCAACAGCTGGCGGGGGGGCCAAGGACGCAGTATTTT. It yields the protein CASSQQLAGGPRTQYF.

This rearrangement joins TRBV7-9 to TRBJ2-7; 14 bases are shared with TRBD2. The J segment lost 2 bases and the V segment lost 4 bases, leaving 1 base of the junction unmatched. The CDR3 has 15 residues. Germline V gene data show CDR1 as SEHNR and CDR2 as FQNEAQ (reference sequence). DNA of the CDR3: TGTGCCAGCAGCTGGACTAGCGGGGGGACCTACGAGCAGTACTTC. Translation gives CASSWTSGGTYEQYF.

The rearrangement joins TRBV27 to TRBJ1-2; tentative D call: TRBD1 (5 bases). Germline CDR1 is MNHEY and CDR2 is SMNVEV (reference sequence). V gave up 0 bases and J gave up 4 bases, with 9 bases separating them. This CDR3 is built from 14 residues. The CDR3 loop reads CASSLSSRVYGYTF. The CDR3 DNA reads TGTGCCAGCAGTTTATCATCCAGGGTCTATGGCTACACCTTC.

This clone occurred once. This chain links TRBV7-3 with TRBJ2-7; 9 bases match TRBD2. J was trimmed by 7 bases and V by 2 bases; bases with no gene match: 3. Germline CDR1 and CDR2: SGHTA and FQGTGA. This CDR3 spans 13 amino acids. The CDR3 nucleotides are TGTGCCAGCAGCTTAGCGGGGGGGCGAGAGCAGTACTTC. As protein: CASSLAGGREQYF.